A single sample gave rise to the 25 T cell receptor beta chains below, sequenced in a study of identical twins. MiXCR, applied by TCRdb to the 5' RACE reads, yields one record per CDR3 protein. Counted here are fewer than 650,000 distinct CDR3 sequences, nearly 10% occurring once; the ten biggest clones make up under 3%. The data were also submitted as part of a second study, on yellow fever vaccine responses in identical twins.

Input material: PBMCs. The source is a woman between 18 and 29 years old in good health.

CDR3 sequence: CASSVGLAGSDEQYF. The CDR3 bases are TGTGCCAGCAGCGTAGGCCTAGCGGGGTCCGACGAGCAGTACTTC. This sequence joins TRBV9 and TRBJ2-7; 9 bases are a match to TRBD2. Germline V gene lookup returns CDR1 SGDLS and CDR2 YYNGEE. The J segment lost 5 bases and the V segment lost 0 bases, leaving 6 bases of the junction unmatched. The CDR3 length is 15 residues. Combining the CDR3 with reference TRBV9 and TRBJ2-7 gives the whole variable domain DSGVTQTPKHLITATGQRVTLRCSPRSGDLSVYWYQQSLDQGLQFLIQYYNGEERAKGNILERFSAQQFPDLHSELNLSSLELGDSALYFCASSVGLAGSDEQYFGPGTRLTVT.

This clonotype was seen ten or more times. This chain joins TRBV12-3 or TRBV12-4 and TRBJ2-1; 9 bases are a match to TRBD2. V lost 3 bases and J lost 9; bases outside the gene matches: 15. The CDR3 is made up of 17 amino acids. CDR3 nucleotides: TGTGCCAGCAGTTTGCGACTAGCGGCCCTCTGGGGCGGTGAGCAGTTCTTC. It encodes CASSLRLAALWGGEQFF.

This clonotype came up a few times. The V and J genes are TRBV6-1 and TRBJ1-5; D is undetermined. Trimming stripped 5 bases from V and 3 bases from J, with 8 bases between. The CDR3 contains 13 residues. Per germline, CDR1 MNHNS and CDR2 SASEGT. The CDR3 DNA follows: TGTGCCAGCAGTACAGCGCCCAATCAGCCCCAGCATTTT. As protein: CASSTAPNQPQHF.

This clonotype was seen more than once but under ten times. This chain uses TRBV5-1 with TRBJ2-1; D is unresolved. The germline V gene encodes CDR1 SGHRS and CDR2 YFSETQ. The CDR3 has 12 residues. With 4 bases removed from V and 9 bases from J, the gap between germline ends came to 11 bases. The CDR3 DNA follows: TGCGCCAGCAGCCTGGAAGGAGCTGAGCAGTTCTTC. As protein: CASSLEGAEQFF.

In its sample, this clonotype was seen many times. J is TRBJ1-5 and V is TRBV7-2; TRBD1 matches at 10 bases. V trimming: 6 bases; J trimming: 4 bases; junction bases outside the gene matches: 6. The CDR3 covers 15 residues. Germline lookup yields CDR1 SGHTA and CDR2 FQGNSA. The CDR3 loop reads CASRPGTGDNQPQHF. The DNA for the CDR3 is TGTGCCAGCAGACCGGGGACAGGGGATAATCAGCCCCAGCATTTT.

This clonotype showed up just a few times. The gene calls are TRBV28 and TRBJ2-2, with 12 bases matching TRBD1. The V and J ends lost 11 bases and 4 bases, in that order; junction bases with no gene match: 11. Germline assignment: CDR1 MDHEN and CDR2 SYDVKM. This CDR3 is built from 16 residues. The CDR3 loop reads CAGKPGQGATTGELFF. CDR3 nucleotide sequence: TGTGCCGGAAAACCGGGACAGGGGGCGACCACCGGGGAGCTGTTTTTT.

This clonotype was recorded a few times. This chain links TRBV7-3 with TRBJ2-5; tentatively, D is TRBD1 (6 bases). This CDR3 contains 14 residues. CDR1 is SGHTA, CDR2 FQGTGA, per germline. V was cut by 5 bases and J by 2 bases, with 12 bases left in between. The CDR3 region is CASSRGNRQETQYF. CDR3 in DNA: TGTGCCAGCAGCAGGGGGAATCGGCAAGAGACCCAGTACTTC.

The chain joins TRBV19 to TRBJ1-2; D is unresolved. V was pared by 0 bases and J by 2 bases, with 10 bases between. Per germline, CDR1 LNHDA and CDR2 SQIVND (reference sequence). This CDR3 is 15 amino acids long. For the CDR3, the DNA is TGTGCCAGTAGTATAGATCTCGGCGGGAACTATGGCTACACCTTC. It specifies CASSIDLGGNYGYTF.

This clonotype has only a few counts. The gene calls are TRBV7-9 and TRBJ2-7, with D perhaps TRBD2 (5 bases). In germline, CDR1 is SEHNR, CDR2 FQNEAQ (reference sequence). The ends were cut back, 1 base at V and 3 bases at J, with 10 bases in the middle. The CDR3 totals 14 residues. CDR3 in DNA: TGTGCCAGCAGCTTAGATAACGGACTCTACGAGCAGTACTTC. This codes for CASSLDNGLYEQYF.

Only a few counts were recorded for this clonotype. The V call is TRBV6-1, the J call TRBJ2-2, with D perhaps matching TRBD1 or TRBD2 (5 bases each). Germline V lookup: CDR1 MNHNS, CDR2 SASEGT. V shed 6 bases and J shed 2 bases, with 10 bases lying between them. The CDR3 length is 14 residues. The CDR3 sequence: CASRPRDNTGELFF. The CDR3 nucleotides read TGTGCCAGCAGGCCCAGGGACAACACCGGGGAGCTGTTTTTT.

This clonotype was detected ten times or more. V and J are TRBV28 and TRBJ2-3, with 9 bases aligning to TRBD2. The CDR3 totals 18 residues. Germline values: CDR1 MDHEN, CDR2 SYDVKM. Germline trimming cut 2 bases from V and 2 bases from J; bases unmatched to any gene: 11. The chain's CDR3 is CASSLRRLAGRTTDTQYF. The CDR3 DNA sequence: TGTGCCAGCAGTTTAAGGCGGCTAGCGGGGCGAACCACAGATACGCAGTATTTT.

This clonotype was observed many times. The chain recombines TRBV7-3 with TRBJ2-7; TRBD1 agrees at 7 bases. Trimming cost V 5 bases and J 2 bases; bases outside gene matches: 9. Germline V gives CDR1 SGHTA, CDR2 FQGTGA. The CDR3 sequence is 15 residues long. The CDR3: CASSANRDSPYEQYF. The CDR3 coding sequence is TGTGCCAGCAGCGCGAACCGGGACAGTCCCTACGAGCAGTACTTC.

This clonotype was picked up a small number of times. V and J are TRBV20-1 and TRBJ1-2; 7 positions match TRBD1. Per the germline V gene, CDR1 is DFQATT and CDR2 is SNEGSKA (reference sequence). V shed 6 bases, J shed 4 bases, and the junction held 8 bases outside the gene matches. The CDR3 contains 13 residues. The chain's CDR3 is CSAPGGVSYGYTF. The CDR3 nucleotides are TGCAGTGCCCCAGGGGGGGTAAGCTATGGCTACACCTTC.

This clonotype has a count of ten or more. The chain links TRBV5-1 to TRBJ1-2; perhaps TRBD1 as D (5 bases). This CDR3 spans 14 amino acids. V gave up 2 bases and J gave up 1 base, with 9 bases separating them. Germline CDR1 is SGHRS and CDR2 is YFSETQ. The CDR3: CASSFGDSNYGYTF. DNA of the CDR3: TGCGCCAGCAGCTTTGGAGACAGTAACTATGGCTACACCTTC.

The chain combines TRBV11-1 with TRBJ2-5; TRBD2 agrees at 14 bases. V was pared by 5 bases and J by 4 bases, with 12 bases of the junction left unmatched. The CDR3 loop spans 18 amino acids. Germline CDR1 and CDR2: SGHAT and FQDESV (reference sequence). The CDR3 loop is CASSPKPGLAGVGETQYF. DNA of the CDR3: TGTGCCAGCAGCCCGAAACCGGGACTAGCGGGGGTTGGAGAGACCCAGTACTTC.

This chain's CDR3 is CSVPQGDTQYF. The DNA for the CDR3 is TGCAGTGTTCCCCAGGGGGATACGCAGTATTTT. V and J are TRBV20-1 and TRBJ2-3, with D possibly matching TRBD1 (6 bases). This CDR3 contains 11 residues. The ends were cut back, 7 bases at V and 6 bases at J, with 11 bases in the middle. Germline values: CDR1 DFQATT, CDR2 SNEGSKA (reference sequence).

The chain combines TRBV24-1 with TRBJ2-1; the match to TRBD2 covers 8 bases. CDR1 and CDR2 from the germline V gene are KGHDR and SFDVKD. The CDR3 sequence is 19 residues long. The J segment lost 6 bases and the V segment lost 1 base, leaving 16 bases of the junction unmatched. CDR3 sequence: CATSDFGVRSGGQFNEQFF. The DNA for the CDR3 is TGTGCCACCAGTGATTTTGGCGTTCGGTCGGGAGGGCAGTTCAATGAGCAGTTCTTC.

V gene TRBV20-1 combines with J gene TRBJ2-1; D gene uncertain. V lost 5 bases, J lost 7 bases, and 15 bases lay in between. This CDR3 spans 13 amino acids. Germline CDR1 DFQATT, CDR2 SNEGSKA (reference sequence). The CDR3: CSAPETLRNEQFF. CDR3 DNA sequence: TGCAGTGCTCCAGAAACCCTGCGAAATGAGCAGTTCTTC.

This clonotype showed up just a few times. The rearrangement links TRBV15 to TRBJ2-1; 10 bases agree with TRBD2. Germline CDR1 LNHNV, CDR2 YYDKDF (reference sequence). Losses at the gene ends were 5 bases for V and 12 bases for J; bases not matched to a gene: 4. This CDR3 has 12 amino acids. CDR3 DNA: TGTGCCACCAGCGGACTAGCGGTCGGGCAGTTCTTC. Protein sequence: CATSGLAVGQFF.

This clonotype was seen more than once but under ten times. This chain joins TRBV11-3 and TRBJ2-3, with a tentative D call TRBD2 (6 bases). Trimming took 1 base from V and 3 from J, leaving 11 bases between them. The CDR3 sequence is 15 residues long. Per the germline V gene, CDR1 is SGHNT and CDR2 is YENEEA. This CDR3 reads CASSLAGERTDTQYF. The CDR3 coding sequence is TGTGCCAGCAGCTTAGCGGGAGAACGTACAGATACGCAGTATTTT.

This clonotype has ten or more counts. The chain carries TRBV11-2 and TRBJ2-1, with D hard to call. This CDR3 spans 14 amino acids. With 0 bases removed from V and 3 bases from J, the gap between germline ends came to 6 bases. The germline V gene encodes CDR1 SGHAT and CDR2 FQNNGV. The CDR3 DNA follows: TGTGCCAGCAGCTTAGAGGTCGGCTACAATGAGCAGTTCTTC. It codes for CASSLEVGYNEQFF.

The gene calls are TRBV10-1 and TRBJ2-7; possible D gene TRBD2, 5 bases. Germline V gene lookup returns CDR1 WNHNN and CDR2 SYGVQD (reference sequence). Trimming took 6 bases from V and 5 from J, leaving 11 bases between them. This CDR3 contains 12 residues. DNA for the CDR3: TGCGCCAGCAGCGGGGTCGGGCACGAGCAGTACTTC. It specifies CASSGVGHEQYF.

The sample holds many counts of this clonotype. V gene TRBV9 combines with J gene TRBJ1-5; 9 bases are a match to TRBD1. Losses at the gene ends were 3 bases for V and 2 bases for J; bases not matched to a gene: 3. CDR3 length: 15 amino acids. Germline assignment: CDR1 SGDLS and CDR2 YYNGEE. CDR3 DNA: TGTGCCAGCAGCGCGGGACAGGGCGGCAATCAGCCCCAGCATTTT. It codes for CASSAGQGGNQPQHF.

The gene calls are TRBV20-1 and TRBJ2-3, with TRBD2 matching over 8 bases. The CDR3 contains 15 residues. CDR1 is DFQATT, CDR2 SNEGSKA, per germline (reference sequence). Trimming at V came to 5 bases and at J to 1 base, leaving 8 bases not matched to a gene. The CDR3 region is CSAQTSGGGTDTQYF. In nucleotides, the CDR3 is TGCAGTGCTCAAACTAGCGGAGGGGGCACAGATACGCAGTATTTT.

This clonotype came up many times. The chain is built from TRBV9 and TRBJ1-2; no firm D call. The CDR3 covers 12 residues. Germline CDR1 is SGDLS and CDR2 is YYNGEE. V gave up 4 bases and J gave up 8 bases, with 12 bases separating them. The CDR3 DNA is TGTGCCAGCAGCTCCCCCGTCGGAGGCTACACCTTC. Protein product: CASSSPVGGYTF.